This T cell receptor beta chain was captured by sequencing in a study of blood T cells in healthy people across ages. CDR1 is DFQATT and CDR2 is SNEGSKA in the germline V gene (reference sequence). Trimming stripped 5 bases from V and 2 bases from J, with 15 bases between. The CDR3 extends over 15 amino acids. Primers used in a second PCR of roughly 7 to 11 cycles were a sample-barcoded 5' primer and a J-beta primer mix. Each CDR3 protein is one row after TCRdb ran MiXCR on the 5' RACE reads. Seen here are some 690,000 distinct CDR3 sequences, about 24% observed once, and the top ten hold around 22%.

Sequencing input: blood. V usage is TRBV20-1 and J usage is TRBJ1-4, with a tentative D call TRBD1 (5 bases). The receptor was isolated from an older man in good health. Here the CDR3 DNA reads TGCAGTGCTGGCGCATTAGGGGCTACTAATGAAAAACTGTTTTTT. Encoded protein: CSAGALGATNEKLFF.